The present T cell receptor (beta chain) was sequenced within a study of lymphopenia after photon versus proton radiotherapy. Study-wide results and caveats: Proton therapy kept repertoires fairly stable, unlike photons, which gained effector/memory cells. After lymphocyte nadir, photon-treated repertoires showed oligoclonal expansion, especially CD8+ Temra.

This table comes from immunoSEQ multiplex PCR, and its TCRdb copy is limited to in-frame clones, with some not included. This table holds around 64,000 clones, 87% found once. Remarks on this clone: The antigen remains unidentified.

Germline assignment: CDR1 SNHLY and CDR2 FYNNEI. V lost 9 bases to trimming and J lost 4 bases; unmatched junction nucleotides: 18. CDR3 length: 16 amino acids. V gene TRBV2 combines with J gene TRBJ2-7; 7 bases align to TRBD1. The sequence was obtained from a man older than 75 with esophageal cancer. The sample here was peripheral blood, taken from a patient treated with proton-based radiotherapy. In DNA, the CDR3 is TGTGCCAGGGGCTCGGACAGGAAAGTCGCCGGATACGAGCAGTACTTC. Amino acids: CARGSDRKVAGYEQYF. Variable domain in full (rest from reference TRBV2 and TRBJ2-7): EPEVTQTPSHQVTQMGQEVILRCVPISNHLYFYWYRQILGQKVEFLVSFYNNEISEKSEIFDDQFSVERPDGSNFTLKIRSTKLEDSAMYFCARGSDRKVAGYEQYFGPGTRLTVT.